One sample yielded the 25 T cell receptor beta chains listed below, sequenced in a study of cytomegalovirus exposure and HLA in healthy donors. The study ran its PCR with 60 Vbeta and 13 Jbeta primers. Clones were read by immunoSEQ multiplex PCR, and TCRdb kept only the in-frame ones, dropping some. Here the sample spans 100,000 to 140,000 clones, around 67% being singletons. The sequencing sample was made of PBMCs. These TCRs come from a woman aged 40 to 50 in good health and CMV-seropositive.

This chain joins TRBV6-1 and TRBJ2-7; no firm D call. Trimming stripped 3 bases from V and 3 bases from J, with 6 bases between. The CDR3 length is 12 residues. CDR1 and CDR2 from the germline V gene are MNHNS and SASEGT. CDR3 amino acids: CASSESRYEQYF. The CDR3 DNA is TGTGCCAGCAGTGAGTCTCGCTACGAGCAGTACTTC.

The chain combines TRBV6-5 with TRBJ1-6, with D perhaps TRBD1 (6 bases). Trimming left V 4 bases short and J 9 bases short, with 10 bases between. Germline values: CDR1 MNHEY, CDR2 SVGAGI. The CDR3 contains 13 residues. The CDR3 reads CASSSDSGSPLHF. The CDR3 bases are TGTGCCAGCAGTTCGGACAGTGGTTCACCCCTCCACTTT.

The rearrangement joins TRBV30 to TRBJ2-7; 7 bases map to TRBD1. Germline V gene data show CDR1 as GTSNPN and CDR2 as SVGIG (reference sequence). Unmatched junction bases numbered 3, after V lost 4 bases and J lost 3 bases. This CDR3 is built from 12 residues. The CDR3: CAWNRGDYEQYF. CDR3 nucleotides: TGTGCCTGGAACAGGGGAGACTACGAGCAGTACTTC.

Notes on this clone: The sample holds other DNA sequences that translate to the same CDR3. The chain carries TRBV5-1 and TRBJ1-1, with D perhaps TRBD1 (6 bases). V dropped 4 bases and J dropped 1 base, with 14 bases sitting between them. This CDR3 has 15 residues. Germline CDR1 SGHRS, CDR2 YFSETQ. CDR3 in amino acids: CASSPLQGQNTEAFF. Written as DNA, the CDR3 is TGCGCCAGCAGCCCCCTACAGGGCCAGAACACTGAAGCTTTCTTT.

J is TRBJ1-5 and V is TRBV27; 8 bases agree with TRBD1. Germline CDR1 reads MNHEY; CDR2 reads SMNVEV (reference sequence). There are 14 residues in the CDR3. V lost 6 bases to trimming and J lost 6 bases; unmatched junction nucleotides: 7. The CDR3 is CASSPGQGTQPQHF. CDR3 DNA: TGTGCCAGCAGCCCCGGACAGGGCACTCAGCCCCAGCATTTT.

The V gene is TRBV5-1, the J gene TRBJ1-4, with TRBD1 matching over 9 bases. Trimming cost V 3 bases and J 8 bases; bases outside gene matches: 2. This CDR3 contains 13 residues. Per the germline V gene, CDR1 is SGHRS and CDR2 is YFSETQ. The CDR3 protein is CASSWDRAEKLFF. In DNA form, the CDR3 reads TGCGCCAGCAGCTGGGACAGGGCCGAAAAACTGTTTTTT. The variable domain in full, completed from reference TRBV5-1 and TRBJ1-4, reads KAGVTQTPRYLIKTRGQQVTLSCSPISGHRSVSWYQQTPGQGLQFLFEYFSETQRNKGNFPGRFSGRQFSNSRSEMNVSTLELGDSALYLCASSWDRAEKLFFGSGTQLSVL.

The J gene is TRBJ1-5, the V gene TRBV2; TRBD1 might be the D (5 bases). CDR1 SNHLY and CDR2 FYNNEI come from the germline V gene. V lost 5 bases, J lost 6 bases, and 17 bases lay in between. CDR3 length: 15 amino acids. The DNA of the CDR3 is TGTGCCAGCAGTCCGGAGATCAGGAGGGGTCAGCCCCAGCATTTT. Amino acids: CASSPEIRRGQPQHF.

The CDR3 protein is CASSGRQKTTDTQYF. In DNA, the CDR3 is TGTGCCAGCAGTGGCAGACAGAAAACCACAGATACGCAGTATTTT. The V gene is TRBV6-1, the J gene TRBJ2-3; D is possibly TRBD1 (5 bases). V lost 4 bases to trimming and J lost 2 bases, with 13 bases between them. The CDR3 runs 15 residues. Germline assignment: CDR1 MNHNS and CDR2 SASEGT.

This sequence joins TRBV6-5 and TRBJ2-5, with 7 nucleotides matching TRBD1. The V and J ends lost 6 bases and 4 bases, in that order; junction bases with no gene match: 2. The length of the CDR3 is 12 residues. Germline V gene sequence: CDR1 MNHEY, CDR2 SVGAGI. CDR3 protein: CASRTGSETQYF. The DNA of the CDR3 is TGTGCCAGCAGGACAGGGTCAGAGACCCAGTACTTC.

The sample holds a few counts of this clone. This rearrangement joins TRBV5-1 to TRBJ2-2; 12 bases are shared with TRBD2. Germline CDR1 is SGHRS and CDR2 is YFSETQ. Trimming cost V 5 bases and J 4 bases; bases outside gene matches: 6. CDR3 size: 16 residues. The CDR3 reads CASRATSGGGTGELFF. DNA of the CDR3: TGCGCCAGCAGGGCGACTAGCGGGGGCGGCACCGGGGAGCTGTTTTTT.

The rearrangement uses TRBV18 and TRBJ2-1; TRBD1 aligns across 7 bases. Germline V gene sequence: CDR1 KGHSH, CDR2 LQKENI. This CDR3 spans 15 amino acids. After removal of 4 bases from V and 5 bases from J, the junction contained 8 bases not matched to a gene. CDR3 loop: CASSLNRGGDNEQFF. CDR3 in DNA: TGTGCCAGCTCACTTAACAGGGGTGGGGACAATGAGCAGTTCTTC.

The V call is TRBV25-1, the J call TRBJ1-1; no clear D. This CDR3 contains 13 residues. Germline V CDR1 and CDR2: MGHDK, SYGVNS. V lost 4 bases, J lost 3 bases, and 9 bases lay in between. The CDR3 is CASSGTVDTEAFF. Written as DNA, the CDR3 is TGTGCCAGCAGTGGCACAGTCGACACTGAAGCTTTCTTT.

J is TRBJ1-2 and V is TRBV15; D unclear. With 2 bases removed from V and 3 bases from J, the gap between germline ends came to 13 bases. CDR1 and CDR2 (germline): LNHNV, YYDKDF (reference sequence). The CDR3 has 15 amino acids. The CDR3 spells CATSRLALGHYGYTF. In DNA, the CDR3 is TGTGCCACCAGCAGACTTGCCCTGGGCCACTATGGCTACACCTTC. The full variable domain, rest sourced from reference TRBV15 and TRBJ1-2, is DAMVIQNPRYQVTQFGKPVTLSCSQTLNHNVMYWYQQKSSQAPKLLFHYYDKDFNNEADTPDNFQSRRPNTSFCFLDIRSPGLGDTAMYLCATSRLALGHYGYTFGSGTRLTVV.

The chain uses TRBV30 and TRBJ2-5; 9 bases align to TRBD2. CDR1 GTSNPN and CDR2 SVGIG come from the germline V gene (reference sequence). V dropped 5 bases and J dropped 2; count of bases not matched to a gene: 12. This CDR3 comprises 16 residues. The DNA of the CDR3 is TGTGCCTGGGTGTCGTTTAGCGGGGGACCTCAAGAGACCCAGTACTTC. Translating it yields CAWVSFSGGPQETQYF.

This clone appeared a few times. V and J are TRBV6-1 and TRBJ2-7; D possibly corresponds to TRBD2 (6 bases). V was pared by 8 bases and J by 3 bases, with 11 bases between. The CDR3 runs 12 residues. CDR1 MNHNS and CDR2 SASEGT come from the germline V gene. CDR3 DNA sequence: TGTGCCAGCCGGCGGGGCAGCTACGAGCAGTACTTC. This translates into CASRRGSYEQYF.

The gene calls are TRBV27 and TRBJ1-4, with TRBD1 matching 9 bases. The CDR3 runs 13 residues. V was clipped by 7 bases and J by 4 bases; unmatched bases: 1. CDR1 is MNHEY and CDR2 is SMNVEV in the germline V gene (reference sequence). The CDR3 protein is CASKGQGNEKLFF. The CDR3 DNA follows: TGTGCCAGCAAGGGACAGGGTAATGAAAAACTGTTTTTT.

The rearrangement joins TRBV19 to TRBJ1-2; D not resolved. This CDR3 is 14 amino acids long. Trimming pared 3 bases from V and 8 bases from J, leaving 16 bases between. From germline, CDR1 is LNHDA and CDR2 SQIVND (reference sequence). The CDR3 here is CASSINVRAAGYTF. The CDR3 bases are TGTGCCAGTAGTATCAACGTGCGGGCCGCGGGCTACACCTTC.

This clone was detected once. This chain uses TRBV30 with TRBJ2-2, with no clear D. This CDR3 region has 11 residues. V dropped 1 base and J dropped 5 bases, with 2 bases sitting between them. The germline gives CDR1 GTSNPN, CDR2 SVGIG (reference sequence). The CDR3 is CAWSATGELFF. The CDR3, as DNA: TGTGCCTGGAGTGCAACCGGGGAGCTGTTTTTT.

The V and J genes are TRBV19 and TRBJ2-7, with 7 bases fitting TRBD2. The CDR3 consists of 15 residues. With V trimmed by 3 bases and J by 2 bases, 7 bases remained unmatched. Germline values: CDR1 LNHDA, CDR2 SQIVND (reference sequence). The CDR3 is CASSMVVAGPYEQYF. DNA of the CDR3: TGTGCCAGTAGTATGGTAGTAGCGGGTCCCTACGAGCAGTACTTC.

In this sample, this clone turned up a few times. The rearrangement links TRBV7-9 to TRBJ2-1; 7 nucleotides line up with TRBD1. CDR3 length: 15 amino acids. With 8 bases clipped from V and 1 base from J, the junction kept 8 bases outside the gene matches. Germline loops: CDR1 SEHNR, CDR2 FQNEAQ (reference sequence). CDR3 residues: CASARGRGSYNEQFF. CDR3 in DNA: TGTGCCAGCGCTAGGGGCAGGGGGTCCTACAATGAGCAGTTCTTC.

This chain uses TRBV6-1 with TRBJ1-3; 7 bases map to TRBD1. Trimming removed 6 bases from V and 4 bases from J; junction bases left unmatched: 3. Germline V CDR1 and CDR2: MNHNS, SASEGT. The CDR3 has 13 residues. Here the CDR3 reads CASSQGGGNTIYF. The DNA for the CDR3 is TGTGCCAGCAGCCAGGGGGGAGGAAACACCATATATTTT.

The chain uses TRBV2 and TRBJ1-5; 8 bases are a match to TRBD1. The junction had 5 bases not matched to a gene; V was cut back by 4 bases and J by 0 bases. The CDR3 sequence is 16 residues long. Germline CDR1 and CDR2: SNHLY and FYNNEI. In nucleotides, the CDR3 is TGTGCCAGCAGTGGGACAGGGAGTTATAGCAATCAGCCCCAGCATTTT. Translating gives CASSGTGSYSNQPQHF.

The chain uses TRBV5-1 and TRBJ1-1; D gene unclear. Germline-derived CDR1 and CDR2 are SGHRS and YFSETQ. Between the trimmed V and J ends, which lost 0 bases and 2 bases, there was a span of 8 bases. The CDR3 has 14 amino acids. The CDR3 DNA reads TGCGCCAGCAGCTTGGACAGCAGCAACACTGAAGCTTTCTTT. Translating it yields CASSLDSSNTEAFF.

Judged by abundance, this clone is medium-sized (0.01 to 0.1%). The rearrangement joins TRBV6-4 to TRBJ1-5; tentative D call: TRBD1 (6 bases). The CDR3 has 15 amino acids. V was cut by 3 bases and J by 6 bases, with 15 bases left in between. Germline V gives CDR1 MRHNA, CDR2 SNTAGT. Here the CDR3 reads CASSERAGAGQPQHF. Written as DNA, the CDR3 is TGTGCCAGCAGTGAAAGAGCAGGGGCGGGTCAGCCCCAGCATTTT.

CDR3 in amino acids: CASSESENYGYTF. CDR3 coding DNA: TGTGCCAGCAGTGAATCGGAGAACTATGGCTACACCTTC. The V gene is TRBV2, the J gene TRBJ1-2; the D is unclear. The CDR3 loop spans 13 amino acids. CDR1 is SNHLY, CDR2 FYNNEI, per germline. V was shortened by 2 bases and J by 2 bases, with 6 bases between the two germline ends.